The 12 T cell receptor beta chains below were found in one sample sequenced in a study of T cell responses to AZD1222 COVID-19 vaccine. The method was immunoSEQ multiplex PCR; TCRdb's version includes in-frame clones alone and lacks a portion of them. This sample has about 150,000 clones, with around nine tenths found just once. The starting material was peripheral blood, obtained after recovery from COVID-19. Receptors were obtained from an adult who had recovered from COVID-19.

The chain uses TRBV28 and TRBJ2-5, with 8 bases identical to TRBD2. CDR1 and CDR2 (germline): MDHEN, SYDVKM. V lost 2 bases to trimming and J lost 4 bases; unmatched junction nucleotides: 6. The CDR3 consists of 15 residues. CDR3 in amino acids: CASSLTTAGVETQYF. The DNA of the CDR3 is TGTGCCAGCAGTTTAACGACAGCGGGGGTAGAGACCCAGTACTTC.

This clone has only a few counts. Additional DNA sequences in this sample encode the identical CDR3. The CDR3 DNA reads TGCGCCAGCAGCCAAGGTCGAGGGGTAACCTATGGCTACACCTTC. Amino acid sequence: CASSQGRGVTYGYTF. This sequence joins TRBV4-3 and TRBJ1-2; D may be TRBD1 (5 bases). The CDR3 contains 15 residues. The V gene lost 1 base and the J gene lost 4 bases, with 13 bases spanning the gap. The germline CDR1 and CDR2 sequences are LGHNA and YSLEER.

The chain employs TRBV3-1 (or the pseudogene TRBV3-2) and TRBJ1-1; a possible D gene is TRBD1 (5 bases). This CDR3 comprises 13 residues. V dropped 10 bases and J dropped 5 bases, with 17 bases sitting between them. The germline gives CDR1 LGHDT, CDR2 YNNKEL (reference sequence). The CDR3 sequence: CANPLSGGTEAFF. CDR3 bases: TGTGCCAACCCCCTCTCGGGGGGGACTGAAGCTTTCTTT.

The chain couples TRBV6-1 to TRBJ1-5, with D maybe TRBD1 (6 bases). V was clipped by 1 base and J by 6 bases, with 13 bases between them. The CDR3 runs 15 residues. Germline V gene lookup returns CDR1 MNHNS and CDR2 SASEGT. The CDR3 DNA follows: TGTGCCAGCAGTGAAGGGCAGGGGCTTACTCAGCCCCAGCATTTT. Translating gives CASSEGQGLTQPQHF.

The chain combines TRBV6-6 with TRBJ2-7; either TRBD1 or TRBD2 may supply D (5 bases each). V lost 7 bases and J lost 7, with 17 bases in between. CDR1 and CDR2 from the germline V gene are MNHNY and SVGAGI (reference sequence). The CDR3 covers 13 residues. For the CDR3, the DNA is TGTGCCAGCAATGGGGACCGTGTGGGGGAGCAGTACTTC. This gives the protein CASNGDRVGEQYF.

The V call is TRBV7-9, the J call TRBJ1-1, with TRBD1 matching over 9 bases. The V and J ends lost 5 bases and 4 bases, in that order; junction bases with no gene match: 5. This CDR3 contains 14 residues. Germline V gene data show CDR1 as SEHNR and CDR2 as FQNEAQ (reference sequence). CDR3 coding DNA: TGTGCCAGCAGCCTGGGGACAGGGAGCACTGAAGCTTTCTTT. This translates into CASSLGTGSTEAFF.

The chain carries TRBV18 and TRBJ2-1; D is perhaps TRBD1 or TRBD2 (6 bases each). The CDR3 loop spans 15 amino acids. The V and J ends lost 2 bases and 2 bases respectively, with 10 bases between them. CDR1 is KGHSH, CDR2 LQKENI, per germline. CDR3 bases: TGTGCCAGCTCACCAGGCGGGACAACCTACAATGAGCAGTTCTTC. It yields the protein CASSPGGTTYNEQFF.

This chain uses TRBV5-1 with TRBJ2-7, with a possible D match to TRBD2 (7 bases). The CDR3 extends over 15 amino acids. V was cut by 0 bases and J by 6 bases, with 16 bases left in between. Germline CDR1 SGHRS, CDR2 YFSETQ. The CDR3 here is CASSLEGGGPGEQYF. The CDR3 DNA reads as TGCGCCAGCAGCTTGGAAGGGGGAGGGCCGGGCGAGCAGTACTTC.

The chain recombines TRBV19 with TRBJ1-1, with D hard to call. CDR1 is LNHDA and CDR2 is SQIVND in the germline V gene (reference sequence). The CDR3 has 13 residues. Trimming took off 5 bases at V and 0 bases at J, with 7 bases between the two ends. The CDR3 is CASSPRLNTEAFF. CDR3 DNA: TGTGCCAGTAGTCCCCGGCTGAACACTGAAGCTTTCTTT.

V and J are TRBV11-1 and TRBJ2-1; 9 bases match TRBD1. The CDR3 runs to 16 residues. V shed 5 bases, J shed 9 bases, and the junction held 14 bases outside the gene matches. CDR1 and CDR2 from the germline V gene are SGHAT and FQDESV (reference sequence). The CDR3, as DNA: TGTGCCAGCAGCCCAGCCGGGACAGGGTCGTCTACTGAGCAGTTCTTC. It codes for CASSPAGTGSSTEQFF.

The chain couples TRBV5-8 to TRBJ1-5; 8 bases line up with TRBD1. Germline V lookup: CDR1 SGHTS, CDR2 YDEGEE. V lost 6 bases, J lost 0 bases, and 11 bases stayed unmatched. The CDR3 runs to 17 residues. The CDR3 reads CASIVKTGGNSNQPQHF. CDR3 nucleotide sequence: TGTGCCAGCATCGTGAAAACAGGGGGAAATAGCAATCAGCCCCAGCATTTT.

The V call is TRBV7-9, the J call TRBJ2-1; no clear D gene. CDR1 and CDR2 (germline): SEHNR, FQNEAQ (reference sequence). This CDR3 is built from 15 residues. V was cut by 5 bases and J by 1 base, with 12 bases left in between. CDR3 amino acids: CASSPRLSSYNEQFF. The CDR3 nucleotides are TGTGCCAGCAGCCCGCGGTTGAGTTCCTACAATGAGCAGTTCTTC.